Below, 17 T cell receptor beta chains from the same sample are listed, as sequenced in a study of shared clonotypes between healthy human individuals. Clones were sequenced by immunoSEQ multiplex PCR, and TCRdb holds only the in-frame ones, with some missing. The sample shows about a million clones, 70% to 85% of them seen only once. Sequencing was performed on memory CD4+ T cells from PBMCs. Subset: CD45RA-negative fraction. The receptors stem from a man between 18 and 35 years old in good health. Some clones in this sample may be carry-over from other donors' samples.

The chain has TRBV7-2 and TRBJ2-7, with D possibly TRBD2 on 5 matching bases. The CDR3 totals 14 residues. Germline values: CDR1 SGHTA, CDR2 FQGNSA. Trimming took off 4 bases at V and 7 bases at J, with 17 bases between the two ends. The CDR3 DNA is TGTGCCAGCAGCTATACCCCACTGGGAGATGAGCAGTACTTC. Protein sequence: CASSYTPLGDEQYF.

The chain joins TRBV5-6 to TRBJ2-3; D is uncertain. This CDR3 contains 16 residues. Germline lookup yields CDR1 SGHDT and CDR2 YYEEEE. The V gene lost 0 bases and the J gene lost 1 base, with 12 bases spanning the gap. CDR3 residues: CASSLVAGFGTDTQYF. CDR3 in DNA: TGTGCCAGCAGCTTGGTAGCCGGGTTCGGCACAGATACGCAGTATTTT.

The genes are TRBV19 and TRBJ2-2; D gene ambiguous. This CDR3 is 15 amino acids long. Trimming removed 7 bases at V and 3 bases at J, with 15 bases between. From germline, CDR1 is LNHDA and CDR2 SQIVND (reference sequence). CDR3 DNA: TGTGCCAGTACTCCCCCCCAAGCATACACCGGGGAGCTGTTTTTT. The encoded protein is CASTPPQAYTGELFF.

This chain connects TRBV21-1 to TRBJ2-1; the table assigns TRBD2, which was not confirmed against the DNA. TRBV21-1 is a pseudogene segment. The CDR3 is made up of 18 amino acids. In DNA, the CDR3 is TGTGCCAGCAGAAACGGGACTAGCGGGGCTGGCCGCTACAATGAGCAGTTCTTC. It yields the protein CASRNGTSGAGRYNEQFF.

V and J are TRBV7-2 and TRBJ1-4, with D perhaps TRBD1 (6 bases). V gave up 4 bases and J gave up 12 bases, with 12 bases separating them. Germline values: CDR1 SGHTA, CDR2 FQGNSA. The CDR3 is 12 amino acids. The CDR3 loop reads CASSSEQGQLFF. The CDR3 DNA reads as TGTGCCAGCAGCTCGGAACAGGGTCAACTGTTTTTT.

CDR3 sequence: CASSPMDTLGSGYTF. DNA of the CDR3: TGCGCCAGCAGCCCGATGGACACCCTTGGGTCTGGCTACACCTTC. The V gene is TRBV4-1, the J gene TRBJ1-2, with D tentatively TRBD1 (5 bases). Germline CDR1 and CDR2: MGHRA and YSYEKL. The CDR3 loop spans 15 amino acids. With 4 bases removed from V and 7 bases from J, the gap between germline ends came to 19 bases.

The chain uses TRBV6-1 and TRBJ2-7, with D hard to call. V lost 8 bases and J lost 2, with 16 bases in between. Germline V gives CDR1 MNHNS, CDR2 SASEGT. This CDR3 is 14 amino acids long. The CDR3 is CASARSLNTYEQYF. The CDR3 bases are TGTGCCAGCGCCAGGAGCCTGAACACCTACGAGCAGTACTTC.

The V gene is TRBV4-1, the J gene TRBJ2-1, with D tentatively TRBD1 or TRBD2 (5 bases each). Germline CDR1 MGHRA, CDR2 YSYEKL. The CDR3 spans 14 residues. V lost 0 bases and J lost 12, with 15 bases in between. The CDR3 spells CASSQDRGGSAQFF. In DNA form, the CDR3 reads TGCGCCAGCAGCCAAGATCGTGGGGGTTCAGCGCAGTTCTTC.

This clone has only a few counts. This chain joins TRBV5-1 and TRBJ1-1, with 9 nucleotides matching TRBD1. The J segment lost 4 bases and the V segment lost 0 bases, leaving 4 bases of the junction unmatched. The CDR3 consists of 15 residues. The germline V gene has CDR1 SGHRS and CDR2 YFSETQ. The CDR3 here is CASSLARTGVTEAFF. For the CDR3, the DNA is TGCGCCAGCAGCTTGGCACGGACAGGGGTCACTGAAGCTTTCTTT.

This clone was counted a single time. This chain joins TRBV27 and TRBJ1-2; 9 nucleotides line up with TRBD1. The germline V gene has CDR1 MNHEY and CDR2 SMNVEV (reference sequence). V lost 2 bases, J lost 4 bases, and 5 bases stayed unmatched. The CDR3 sequence is 15 residues long. Written as DNA, the CDR3 is TGTGCCAGCAGTTTACGGGACAGGGTTGGCTATGGCTACACCTTC. Translated: CASSLRDRVGYGYTF.

The rearrangement links TRBV11-1 to TRBJ2-5; 10 nucleotides match TRBD1. Trimming cost V 7 bases and J 4 bases; bases outside gene matches: 12. This CDR3 is built from 16 residues. Germline V CDR1 and CDR2: SGHAT, FQDESV (reference sequence). CDR3 amino acids: CASTPLVGTGAETQYF. The CDR3 nucleotides are TGTGCCAGCACCCCTCTCGTCGGGACAGGGGCAGAGACCCAGTACTTC.

This clone was seen a handful of times. The chain combines TRBV4-1 with TRBJ2-7; a possible D gene is TRBD1 (6 bases). From germline, CDR1 is MGHRA and CDR2 YSYEKL. This CDR3 region has 14 residues. V was cut by 5 bases and J by 6 bases, with 17 bases left in between. CDR3 DNA sequence: TGCGCCAGCAGCACTCCCAGGGGTAGGGGCGAGCAGTACTTC. It is translated as CASSTPRGRGEQYF.

The V and J genes are TRBV2 and TRBJ1-2; weak D call: TRBD1 (6 bases). Deletions cut 6 bases from V and 2 bases from J, with 10 bases between. Germline assignment: CDR1 SNHLY and CDR2 FYNNEI. The CDR3 contains 13 residues. This CDR3 reads CASRSDRNYGYTF. The CDR3 DNA reads TGTGCCAGCAGGTCGGACAGAAACTATGGCTACACCTTC.

In DNA form, the CDR3 reads TGTGCCAGTCGACAGGCCCAAAATGGCTACACCTTC. Its translation is CASRQAQNGYTF. This chain joins TRBV6-5 and TRBJ1-2; a weak D match, TRBD1 (6 bases). Germline V gene sequence: CDR1 MNHEY, CDR2 SVGAGI. The CDR3 spans 12 residues. V lost 9 bases and J lost 6, with 14 bases in between.

V gene TRBV25-1 combines with J gene TRBJ2-7; 7 bases match TRBD2. This CDR3 region has 13 residues. The germline V gene encodes CDR1 MGHDK and CDR2 SYGVNS. V lost 7 bases to trimming and J lost 5 bases; unmatched junction nucleotides: 8. CDR3 DNA: TGTGCCAGCAAGGCCCAAGCGGGAAACGAGCAGTACTTC. It translates to CASKAQAGNEQYF.

This clone has just a few counts. Other DNA sequences in this sample translate to the same CDR3. V usage is TRBV30 and J usage is TRBJ2-5; tentatively, D is TRBD2 (5 bases). The DNA end lines up better with TRBJ2-7; the J call may be wrong. The CDR3 is 13 amino acids. Germline values: CDR1 GTSNPN, CDR2 SVGIG (reference sequence). CDR3 residues: CAWEGPFKGEQYF. For the CDR3, the DNA is TGTGCCTGGGAGGGTCCCTTTAAGGGCGAGCAGTACTTC.

The chain couples TRBV29-1 to TRBJ2-3; D is perhaps TRBD2 (6 bases). The CDR3 is 14 residues long. Per germline, CDR1 SQVTM and CDR2 ANQGSEA. V was clipped by 4 bases and J by 2 bases, with 13 bases between them. The CDR3 spells CSVVRLGLTDTQYF. The CDR3 DNA sequence: TGCAGCGTTGTTCGCTTGGGACTCACAGATACGCAGTATTTT.